This TCR beta chain was captured by sequencing in a study of spatial heterogeneity in lung cancer. Study outcomes and limitations: Counts of expanded alpha and beta TCRs within tumors tracked the tumor nonsynonymous mutation count.

The time point was: sample taken at primary tumor resection. TCRdb re-called the 5' RACE reads with MiXCR, one entry per CDR3 protein. The repertoire holds 10,000 to 11,000 distinct CDR3 sequences, with 7.9% as singletons. Between the trimmed V and J ends, which lost 6 bases and 6 bases, there was a span of 16 bases. This CDR3 contains 13 residues. Germline-derived CDR1 and CDR2 are DFQATT and SNEGSKA (reference sequence). Turning to this clonotype: The target antigen is unknown.

This clonotype was obtained from a female donor with early-stage non-small cell lung cancer. The sequences come from lung tumor tissue, collected at surgery. The rearrangement joins TRBV20-1 to TRBJ2-3, with D possibly TRBD2 on 5 matching bases. CDR3 amino acids: CSAALGMADTQYF. CDR3 DNA sequence: TGCAGTGCCGCACTAGGTATGGCGGATACGCAGTATTTT.